This paragraph reports one T cell receptor (beta chain). As yet, its antigen is unknown. This sample was included in a study of circulating tumor DNA in untreated peripheral T-cell lymphoma. Before treatment, baseline tumor tissue was collected for sequencing. TCRdb keeps only in-frame clones here, not all; method: immunoSEQ multiplex PCR. The data show 9,500 to 12,000 clones, approximately 76% seen once. The study's findings and limits: Baseline tissues yielded 86% and baseline serum about 69% tumor-specific clonotype detection.

The sequence derives from a human donor with peripheral T-cell lymphoma. What was sequenced was tumor tissue.

The CDR3 sequence: CASSPSFPTGVDEAFF. CDR3 nucleotide sequence: TGTGCCAGCAGCCCCTCATTCCCGACAGGGGTCGATGAAGCTTTCTTT. This rearrangement joins TRBV7-6 to TRBJ1-1; 8 nucleotides agree with TRBD1. CDR3 length equals 16 residues. Trimming at V came to 5 bases and at J to 7 bases, leaving 15 bases not matched to a gene. CDR1 and CDR2 (germline): SGHVS, FNYEAQ.